Each of the 4 T cell receptor beta chains below was sequenced from the same sample in a study of immune cell composition in non-small cell lung cancer. Assay used: immunoSEQ multiplex PCR; TCRdb lists only in-frame clones, some missing. The table records approximately 1,000 clones, 76% of them present only once. The normal lung sample lay at least 3 cm, and maximally far, from the tumour. The sequenced sample consisted of non-adjacent lung tissue. All receptors come from a human donor with non-small cell lung cancer.

J is TRBJ2-5 and V is TRBV5-1, with a tentative D call TRBD2 (6 bases). CDR3 length: 14 amino acids. Germline V gene sequence: CDR1 SGHRS, CDR2 YFSETQ. The V end lost 0 bases, the J end lost 2 bases, and 8 bases lay between the germline ends. The CDR3 sequence: CASSLGGVQETQYF. The CDR3 DNA sequence: TGCGCCAGCAGCTTGGGGGGGGTACAAGAGACCCAGTACTTC.

The chain recombines TRBV19 with TRBJ2-5; maybe TRBD1 (6 bases). The CDR3 totals 14 residues. Germline assignment: CDR1 LNHDA and CDR2 SQIVND (reference sequence). The V gene lost 5 bases and the J gene lost 1 base, with 11 bases spanning the gap. The CDR3 DNA sequence: TGTGCCAGTAGTTTGACAGGCGCCCAAGAGACCCAGTACTTC. It yields the protein CASSLTGAQETQYF. Filled out from reference TRBV19 and TRBJ2-5, the complete variable domain reads DGGITQSPKYLFRKEGQNVTLSCEQNLNHDAMYWYRQDPGQGLRLIYYSQIVNDFQKGDIAEGYSVSREKKESFPLTVTSAQKNPTAFYLCASSLTGAQETQYFGPGTRLLVL.

The chain is built from TRBV2 and TRBJ2-3, with D perhaps matching TRBD2 (5 bases). The CDR3 is 15 residues long. V lost 3 bases and J lost 8, with 18 bases in between. Looked up from germline, CDR1 is SNHLY and CDR2 is FYNNEI. The CDR3 bases are TGTGCCAGCAGTGAGTCAGCGGCCGTGGGAAGTACGCAGTATTTT. Translating it yields CASSESAAVGSTQYF.

The J gene is TRBJ2-2, the V gene TRBV15; the D is unclear. This CDR3 has 15 amino acids. Per germline, CDR1 LNHNV and CDR2 YYDKDF (reference sequence). V dropped 3 bases and J dropped 4 bases, with 12 bases sitting between them. The DNA for the CDR3 is TGTGCCACCAGCAGCCAGCGATCCCTCACCGGGGAGCTGTTTTTT. Translating it yields CATSSQRSLTGELFF.